Shown below are 8 T cell receptor beta chains from a single sample sequenced in a study of T cells after yellow fever vaccination. TCRdb called the 5' RACE reads again in MiXCR, with one record for every CDR3 protein. This table holds 500,000 to 550,000 distinct CDR3 sequences, roughly a fifth found once. The sample consisted of PBMCs, taken approximately 20 days after the first yellow fever vaccination. The receptors derive from a man younger than 35 who received the YFV17D yellow fever vaccine.

This clonotype showed up just a few times. V is TRBV6-1 and J is TRBJ2-7, with TRBD1 matching over 7 bases. The CDR3 contains 15 residues. J gave up 1 base and V 6 bases, and 9 bases lay outside the gene matches. Germline loops: CDR1 MNHNS, CDR2 SASEGT. CDR3 sequence: CASRPTQGRSYEQYF. CDR3 DNA: TGTGCCAGCAGACCGACACAGGGGCGTTCCTACGAGCAGTACTTC.

The J gene is TRBJ1-4, the V gene TRBV18, with D maybe TRBD1 (5 bases). Germline-derived CDR1 and CDR2 are KGHSH and LQKENI. Deletions cut 2 bases from V and 0 bases from J, with 10 bases between. The CDR3 is 16 residues long. The CDR3 coding sequence is TGTGCCAGCTCACCAAGCCAGGGTGCAACTAATGAAAAACTGTTTTTT. This sequence encodes CASSPSQGATNEKLFF. The full variable domain, in which reference TRBV18 and TRBJ1-4 provide the parts outside the CDR3, is NAGVMQNPRHLVRRRGQEARLRCSPMKGHSHVYWYRQLPEEGLKFMVYLQKENIIDESGMPKERFSAEFPKEGPSILRIQQVVRGDSAAYFCASSPSQGATNEKLFFGSGTQLSVL.

There are a few counts of this clonotype. The CDR3 loop is CASSLEAGRSSPLHF. The CDR3 DNA follows: TGTGCCAGCAGCTTAGAGGCAGGGCGTAGTTCACCCCTCCACTTT. The chain recombines TRBV7-9 with TRBJ1-6; tentatively, D is TRBD1 (5 bases). This CDR3 is built from 15 residues. Germline V gives CDR1 SEHNR, CDR2 FQNEAQ (reference sequence). The V end lost 1 base, the J end lost 9 bases, and 13 bases lay between the germline ends.

This clonotype appeared a few times. V and J are TRBV7-2 and TRBJ1-2; a possible D gene is TRBD1 (5 bases). V lost 0 bases and J 4 bases, leaving 9 bases between the germline ends. Germline V gene sequence: CDR1 SGHTA, CDR2 FQGNSA. CDR3 length equals 14 residues. DNA for the CDR3: TGTGCCAGCAGCTTAGCTAGAGGGGTCTATGGCTACACCTTC. As protein: CASSLARGVYGYTF.

This clonotype has at least ten counts. The chain links TRBV11-2 to TRBJ2-7; 9 bases match TRBD2. CDR3 length: 17 residues. The germline V gene encodes CDR1 SGHAT and CDR2 FQNNGV. The V segment lost 2 bases and the J segment 0 bases; nucleotides outside the gene matches: 8. The CDR3 DNA reads TGTGCCAGCAGCTTAAGACTAGCGGTCTCTCACTCCTACGAGCAGTACTTC. Protein product: CASSLRLAVSHSYEQYF.

The rearrangement uses TRBV4-3 and TRBJ2-3; maybe TRBD2 (6 bases). There are 17 residues in the CDR3. V was cut by 4 bases and J by 0 bases, with 17 bases left in between. The V gene's germline CDR1 is LGHNA and CDR2 YSLEER. The CDR3 region has the DNA TGCGCCAGCAGCCCTATGGGACTCACCTCTAGCACAGATACGCAGTATTTT. Amino acids: CASSPMGLTSSTDTQYF.

The chain uses TRBV4-2 and TRBJ1-4; possibly TRBD1 for D (5 bases). Trimming left V 2 bases short and J 5 bases short, with 12 bases between. The CDR3 contains 15 residues. Germline CDR1 and CDR2: LGHNA and YNFKEQ. CDR3 DNA: TGTGCCAGCAGCCAAAGTTCAGGGTGGAATGAAAAACTGTTTTTT. Its protein is CASSQSSGWNEKLFF.

J is TRBJ2-3 and V is TRBV4-2; TRBD1 is a possible D gene (5 bases). The germline gives CDR1 LGHNA, CDR2 YNFKEQ. This CDR3 contains 17 residues. V was cut by 2 bases and J by 0 bases, with 15 bases left in between. Here the CDR3 reads CASSQSRQGSSTDTQYF. The CDR3 region has the DNA TGTGCCAGCAGCCAAAGTCGCCAGGGTTCAAGCACAGATACGCAGTATTTT.